This T cell receptor (beta chain) was found in a study of blood T cell repertoires in COVID-19. The wider study: Sources were T cells, B-cell-depleted T cells, or PBMCs; the material itself was cDNA or gDNA.

Source study methods: By means of reference gene primer amplification, nucleated cell counts were estimated. Sequencing was performed with immunoSEQ multiplex PCR; in TCRdb, only in-frame clones are kept and a portion is missing. The V and J calls and clone size come from that table; D and trimming were worked out from the DNA. The table shows over 150,000 clones, with roughly 91% occurring only once. The CDR3 covers 16 residues. The J segment lost 1 base and the V segment lost 1 base, leaving 5 bases of the junction unmatched. CDR1 is MNHEY and CDR2 is SMNVEV in the germline V gene (reference sequence).

V usage is TRBV27 and J usage is TRBJ2-5; 8 nucleotides align to TRBD1. Material: peripheral blood. This sequence originates from a man between 18 and 29 years old with acute or convalescent COVID-19. CDR3 protein: CASSLLPGTGQETQYF. The CDR3 region has the DNA TGTGCCAGCAGTTTATTACCCGGGACAGGCCAAGAGACCCAGTACTTC.